This T cell receptor beta chain was recorded in a study of T cell clonotyping in hematopoietic cell transplantation (dated by TCRdb to about 2021). About the investigation overall: A total of 135 blood samples were collected in the study from 35 consecutive transplant recipients and their related donors. Recruitment of patients was conducted between late 2015 and January 2017, and follow-up was continued until late 2020 or death.

Overall study outcomes, separate from this receptor: After transplant, TCR diversity in recipients dropped, and pathologically expanded clonotypes climbed progressively between day 30 and day 180. Broader posttransplant TCR repertoire diversity was predicted by donor and pretransplant recipient Inverse Simpson Index values. The sample size was limited, and CD4 and CD8 repertoire contributions could not be separated because cells were not sorted. Recipient repertoires showed only a small fraction of overlap with donor repertoires, and over 97% appeared de novo at the given depth.

The immunoSEQ assay, a bias-controlled multiplex PCR using V- and J-specific primers, was used to amplify TCR beta CDR3 regions from genomic DNA. In a second PCR step, the CDR3 amplicons were tagged with a proprietary barcode plus Illumina adapter sequences. An Illumina MiSeq instrument was used to sequence the CDR3 libraries. On the study's bioinformatics: immunoSEQ Analyzer 3.0 was used for export and quality control, with R Bioconductor and Immunarch used for downstream analyses. Only productive rearrangements in the normalized downsampled data set were used to calculate repertoire metrics. In the normalized cohort, a clonotype counted as pathologically expanded if the clonotype was larger than 5 templates. Repertoire diversity was measured with the Inverse Simpson Index. CMV-specificity analyses were carried out on the non-normalized data set to capture all clonotypes. TCRdb mirrors the immuneACCESS table, restricted to in-frame sequences. Some clones are absent from its copies; in checked studies, under half trace to an unresolved V gene, and the reason for the others is unknown. The V and J calls and clone size were taken over from that table, and D and trimming were inferred from the DNA. For this sample there are tens of thousands of clones; around 94% appear just once. The ten largest clones take up about 0.81% of the sample.

Trimming costs V 6 bases and J 6 bases, and their ends lie 18 bases apart. From the cysteine up to the phenylalanine, the CDR3 has a length of 14 residues. Only the CDR3 DNA stays, 42 bases, in frame from base 1. The germline V gene (reference sequence) yields SEHNR for CDR1 and FQNEAQ for CDR2. This clone has only a few counts. Its antigen is still unknown. No base qualities exist here, and no much larger clone lies one base off it. Related transplant donors provided blood samples for TCR beta sequencing. Nuclei Lysis Solution was used to extract genomic DNA from fresh or cryopreserved unfractionated peripheral blood mononuclear cells.

Sequenced: peripheral blood mononuclear cells. The clonotype comes from a woman in her forties or fifties in good health. Some clones in this sample may be carry-over from other donors' samples. The V and J segments used are TRBV7-9 and TRBJ2-7; TRBD2 is perhaps the D gene, given 6 matching bases. The sequenced DNA is TGTGCCAGCAGACCGTCGGGAGTGGGGAGCGAGCAGTACTTC. This codes for CASRPSGVGSEQYF.